One and the same sample provided the 10 T cell receptor beta chains below, sequenced in a study of CD8 T cells in Susac syndrome. RNA, at about 0.45 to 1 ug, was reverse transcribed with random hexamers. In TCRdb, the immunoSEQ multiplex PCR reads were re-called with MiXCR into one record per CDR3 protein. Here the sample spans some 300,000 distinct CDR3 sequences, approximately 89% being singletons. What was sequenced was CD8+ T cells from PBMCs. Receptors were obtained from a human donor with multiple sclerosis.

This clonotype was seen a single time. CDR3 residues: CASSSPGASYEQFF. The CDR3 nucleotides read TGTGCCAGCAGCTCCCCGGGGGCCAGCTATGAGCAGTTCTTC. The chain combines TRBV5-6 with TRBJ2-1, with D perhaps given as TRBD1 or TRBD2 (6 bases each). The V and J ends lost 3 bases and 8 bases respectively, with 15 bases between them. The CDR3 extends over 14 amino acids. Germline CDR1 is SGHDT and CDR2 is YYEEEE.

V usage is TRBV7-9 and J usage is TRBJ1-2, with D unclear. CDR3 length: 11 residues. Trimming left V 5 bases short and J 5 bases short, with 6 bases between. Germline-derived CDR1 and CDR2 are SEHNR and FQNEAQ (reference sequence). The CDR3 spells CASSPTYGYTF. In DNA form, the CDR3 reads TGTGCCAGCAGCCCGACGTATGGCTACACCTTC.

The chain combines TRBV24-1 with TRBJ2-7; D unclear. Trimming took 2 bases from V and 7 from J, leaving 8 bases between them. This CDR3 is built from 12 residues. Germline CDR1 KGHDR, CDR2 SFDVKD. The CDR3 region has the DNA TGTGCCACCAGTGATTCGACGGAGGAGCAGTACTTC. Translating gives CATSDSTEEQYF.

The chain is built from TRBV20-1 and TRBJ2-7; 7 bases line up with TRBD1. V lost 4 bases and J lost 3; bases outside the gene matches: 12. Germline V gene sequence: CDR1 DFQATT, CDR2 SNEGSKA (reference sequence). The CDR3 is 15 residues long. This chain's CDR3 is CSAKNRDSTYYEQYF. CDR3 bases: TGCAGTGCTAAGAATCGGGACAGTACCTACTACGAGCAGTACTTC.

The chain has TRBV4-3 and TRBJ2-1; a weak D match, TRBD2 (5 bases). CDR1 LGHNA and CDR2 YSLEER come from the germline V gene. V was cut by 4 bases and J by 0 bases, with 16 bases left in between. The CDR3 sequence is 17 residues long. This chain's CDR3 is CASSPTTGRLSYNEQFF. The CDR3 coding sequence is TGCGCCAGCAGCCCTACAACTGGGAGACTCTCCTACAATGAGCAGTTCTTC.

The chain is built from TRBV11-2 and TRBJ2-1; 10 bases match TRBD2. The CDR3 loop spans 17 amino acids. CDR1 and CDR2 (germline): SGHAT, FQNNGV. Trimming removed 3 bases from V and 6 bases from J; junction bases left unmatched: 11. The CDR3: CASSLGTAGGPFNEQFF. CDR3 sequence (DNA): TGTGCCAGCAGCTTGGGTACAGCGGGAGGGCCATTCAATGAGCAGTTCTTC.

The chain joins TRBV28 to TRBJ1-2, with D possibly being TRBD1 (5 bases). Trimming took 6 bases from V and 2 from J, leaving 16 bases between them. The CDR3 runs 15 residues. The germline CDR1 and CDR2 sequences are MDHEN and SYDVKM. The CDR3 sequence is CASRALAGSNYGYTF. Written as DNA, the CDR3 is TGTGCCAGCAGGGCCCTGGCAGGGAGCAACTATGGCTACACCTTC.

This rearrangement joins TRBV7-3 to TRBJ2-7; TRBD1 is a possible D gene (6 bases). Per germline, CDR1 SGHTA and CDR2 FQGTGA. Trimming left V 5 bases short and J 5 bases short, with 16 bases between. The CDR3 extends over 14 amino acids. This CDR3 reads CASSRGIGTNEQYF. DNA of the CDR3: TGTGCCAGCAGCAGGGGGATAGGGACCAACGAGCAGTACTTC.

This chain uses TRBV4-1 with TRBJ2-7, with D tentatively TRBD1 (5 bases). CDR1 and CDR2 (germline): MGHRA, YSYEKL. V lost 6 bases, J lost 5 bases, and 14 bases lay in between. The CDR3 extends over 13 amino acids. In DNA form, the CDR3 reads TGCGCCAGCAGTCTACAGGATTTCGACGAGCAGTACTTC. This codes for CASSLQDFDEQYF.

The V and J genes are TRBV19 and TRBJ1-5; no firm D call. The CDR3 has 13 residues. Germline V gene lookup returns CDR1 LNHDA and CDR2 SQIVND (reference sequence). V gave up 3 bases and J gave up 6 bases, with 9 bases separating them. The CDR3 sequence: CASSILLSQPQHF. Written as DNA, the CDR3 is TGTGCCAGTAGTATCTTACTAAGTCAGCCCCAGCATTTT.